Below are 3 T cell receptor beta chains sequenced from a single sample in a study of blood T cell repertoires in COVID-19. Clones were read by immunoSEQ multiplex PCR, and TCRdb kept only the in-frame ones, dropping some. The repertoire holds approximately 400,000 clones, with roughly 90% as singletons. Sequencing was done on a sample of peripheral blood. The receptors were gathered from a man aged 40-50 years with acute or convalescent COVID-19.

The chain links TRBV4-1 to TRBJ1-4; D is uncertain. The germline gives CDR1 MGHRA, CDR2 YSYEKL. Trimming cost V 0 bases and J 10 bases, with 6 bases left between them. This CDR3 spans 12 amino acids. Here the CDR3 DNA reads TGCGCCAGCAGCCAAGATGCAGGAAAACTGTTTTTT. As protein: CASSQDAGKLFF.

The CDR3 reads CASSYNNEQFF. As DNA, the CDR3 is TGTGCCAGCAGCTATAACAATGAGCAGTTCTTC. The chain is built from TRBV13 and TRBJ2-1; D not certain. This CDR3 contains 11 residues. Germline loops: CDR1 PRHDT, CDR2 FYEKMQ (reference sequence). Trimming took off 4 bases at V and 5 bases at J, with 3 bases between the two ends.

The chain recombines TRBV28 with TRBJ2-3; D is possibly TRBD1 (7 bases). Germline V gives CDR1 MDHEN, CDR2 SYDVKM. Trimming pared 6 bases from V and 6 bases from J, leaving 16 bases between. The length of the CDR3 is 14 residues. CDR3 loop: CASRTDREVDTQYF. CDR3 sequence (DNA): TGTGCCAGCAGAACAGACAGGGAGGTGGATACGCAGTATTTT.